Reported below is one TCR beta chain. Its antigen is unidentified. V was pared by 10 bases and J by 4 bases, with 11 bases of the junction left unmatched. This CDR3 region has 15 residues. The V gene's germline CDR1 is MNHEY and CDR2 SMNVEV (reference sequence). Time point given: baseline, week 1 (first vaccination visit). Treatment reported: pre-vaccination baseline after standard-of-care therapy. Donors' newly diagnosed IDH1-mutant WHO grade 3 or 4 astrocytomas lacked nuclear ATRX. These data are taken from a study of a mutant IDH1 vaccine in newly diagnosed glioma. Study in general: Prior therapy was radiotherapy, temozolomide, or both; most received both.

The study, taken as a whole, reports: Pseudoprogression seemed unlinked to shifts in top peripheral T cell clonotypes. There were vaccine-induced immune responses in 90% to 95% of the patients.

Generated by immunoSEQ multiplex PCR, the TCRdb table keeps only in-frame clones and is missing some. Among tens of thousands of clones listed, 90% to 95% were seen once. The clonotype comes from a man aged 25 to 40 with glioma. This sequence joins TRBV27 and TRBJ1-2; 11 nucleotides line up with TRBD1. The material sequenced was PBMCs, taken from a glioma patient treated with radiotherapy, temozolomide or both. The CDR3 here is CATHPGTGGSYGYTF. Written as DNA, the CDR3 is TGTGCCACGCATCCCGGGACAGGGGGGTCCTATGGCTACACCTTC.